Following are 4 T cell receptor beta chains from one sample sequenced in a study of identical twins. Each CDR3 protein gets one entry after TCRdb re-called the 5' RACE reads with MiXCR. The sample yields 640,000 or so distinct CDR3 sequences, over 5% seen once. Sequencing used naive T cells sorted from blood. The receptors derive from a young man in good health.

Ten or more counts support this clonotype. The chain uses TRBV27 and TRBJ2-2, with 11 bases that match TRBD2. Per germline, CDR1 MNHEY and CDR2 SMNVEV (reference sequence). This CDR3 region has 17 residues. V lost 7 bases, J lost 3 bases, and 10 bases stayed unmatched. The DNA for the CDR3 is TGTGCCAGCACCGGCATAGCGGGAGGGCCCCACACCGGGGAGCTGTTTTTT. It translates to CASTGIAGGPHTGELFF.

In its sample, this clonotype was seen many times. The V and J genes are TRBV7-7 and TRBJ2-7, with 11 bases matching TRBD1. The germline gives CDR1 SSHAT, CDR2 FNYEAQ (reference sequence). V lost 2 bases and J lost 6; bases outside the gene matches: 12. CDR3 length: 17 residues. CDR3 nucleotides: TGTGCCAGCAGCTTAACTCCGGGACAGGGGGTTTTGGGCGAGCAGTACTTC. Amino acid sequence: CASSLTPGQGVLGEQYF.

This clonotype was seen a handful of times. This sequence joins TRBV6-6 and TRBJ1-2; D is undetermined. V was trimmed by 9 bases and J by 9 bases, leaving 14 bases between them. Looked up from germline, CDR1 is MNHNY and CDR2 is SVGAGI (reference sequence). The CDR3 is 11 residues long. CDR3 sequence reads: CASLDGVSYTF. As DNA, the CDR3 is TGTGCCAGTCTTGACGGGGTCAGCTACACCTTC.

V gene TRBV2 combines with J gene TRBJ2-3; no clear D gene. The germline V and J ends were trimmed by 7 bases and 3 bases, with 11 bases remaining between them. CDR3 length: 13 residues. Germline V gives CDR1 SNHLY, CDR2 FYNNEI. DNA of the CDR3: TGTGCCAGCATGTGGGCGATAACAGATACGCAGTATTTT. Its protein product is CASMWAITDTQYF.